This record concerns one TCR beta chain sequence. There are a few counts of this clonotype. Its antigen has not been determined. The input lacks base qualities; no much larger clone sits a single base away. This entry is derived from a study of post-analysis software for immune sequencing data (dated by TCRdb to 2013 to 2016). Regarding the complete study: Relapsing-remitting, secondary progressive and progressive-relapsing multiple sclerosis were recorded as disease courses, and subtype annotation was lacking for some patients. Patient repertoires were compared against some twelve previously published healthy control repertoires from donors aged about 6 to 26 years. A subset of samples was prepared in parallel using single-end sample barcoding, then pooled and co-amplified after Illumina adapter ligation. General study outcomes and caveats: The control group was slightly older than the multiple sclerosis patient group. Normalized Chao1 diversity was significantly lower in multiple sclerosis patients than controls, suggesting substantial peripheral T-cell clonal expansion. When samples were clustered directly using the F measure, samples prepared in the same batch co-clustered strongly, which prompted a batch-effect correction. Roughly 5 TRBV segments, including TRBV5-6, TRBV5-1 and TRBV20-1, were significantly more frequent in patients than controls.

The germline V gene (reference sequence) specifies DFQATT as CDR1 and SNEGSKA as CDR2. The CDR3 runs 13 residues from the cysteine to the phenylalanine. The read is trimmed to its CDR3 DNA, 39 bases read in frame from base 1. Between the V and J ends, shortened by 6 bases and 4 bases respectively, the junction contains 13 bases. The library was generated by PCR. The instrument was an Illumina HiSeq 2500. To reduce PCR and sequencing biases, unique molecular identifiers were incorporated into the TCR beta cDNA libraries. Per 1 to 10 million input T cells, roughly 500,000 cDNA molecules were obtained, such that each molecule approximated one T cell. Patient libraries were prepared and sequenced with the same protocol used for the earlier healthy control dataset. Within a given batch, samples were prepared together, multiplexed and sequenced on the same HiSeq lane. The original pipeline was this. MIGEC was used to process the raw barcoded reads, and molecular identifier groups with only a single read were discarded before consensus assembly and CDR3 extraction. VDJtools was used for post-analysis of the clonotype tables, and diversity was normalized by down-sampling every dataset to the size of the smallest sample. To correct batch-related cross-sample contamination, repertoire overlap clustering matched CDR3 amino acid sequences but not nucleotide sequences. The raw public reads went through TCRdb reprocessing: fastp at Q25, MiXCR clone calling, in-frame beta chains kept. Rows merge per CDR3 protein into single entries with the most common DNA and genes. Here the V and J calls rest on TCRdb's processing, not on the authors' analysis. The sample records some 240,000 distinct CDR3 sequences, 36% of which are singletons. Around 4.7% of the sample comes from the top ten.

TCR beta repertoires were profiled from peripheral blood of roughly twelve young patients with multiple sclerosis to demonstrate the VDJtools post-analysis software. Multiple sclerosis patients were children and adolescents aged about 6 to 17 years. The sequence is built from TRBV20-1 and TRBJ2-1, with no confident D gene call. Sequencing was done on a sample of blood. The sequence was collected from a girl between 5 and 17 years old with multiple sclerosis. The encoded CDR3 is CSAPRPGYNEQFF. Read as DNA, the sequence is TGCAGTGCCCCACGCCCGGGTTACAATGAGCAGTTCTTC.